This is a list of T cell receptor beta chains from one sample in a study of blood T cell repertoires in COVID-19. The method was immunoSEQ multiplex PCR; TCRdb's version includes in-frame clones alone and lacks a portion of them. The data hold around 140,000 clones, with 70% to 90% observed a single time. The specimen was peripheral blood. The receptors derive from a man between 65 and 85 years old with acute or convalescent COVID-19. The CDR3 runs from the conserved cysteine through the conserved F or W. D genes are given only for firm matches. Clone size is shown for a subset of rows, as once, few, many or a class of expanded clone.

d_call	v_call	clone_size	j_call	cdr3_nt	cdr3_aa
TRBD1	TRBV28	-	TRBJ1-5	TGTGCCAGCAGTTCTAGTACAGGGGATCAGCCCCAGCATTTT	CASSSSTGDQPQHF
TRBD1	TRBV27	-	TRBJ1-1	TGTGCCAGCAGTTCCAGGGGGCCGAGCACTGAAGCTTTCTTT	CASSSRGPSTEAFF
TRBD1	TRBV7-3	once	TRBJ2-5	TGTGCCAGCAGCTTAACTCGGACAGGGGGACGGGAGACCCAGTACTTC	CASSLTRTGGRETQYF
-	TRBV5-8	once	TRBJ2-7	TGTGCCAGCAGCTTGGAACAGGCGCGCGAGCAGTACTTC	CASSLEQAREQYF
TRBD2	TRBV11-2	-	TRBJ2-5	TGTGCCAGCAGCGAACGACTAGCGGGGGGGGAGACCCAGTACTTC	CASSERLAGGETQYF
-	TRBV18	-	TRBJ2-5	TGTGCCAGCTCACCACCCACCCGGGAGACCCAGTACTTC	CASSPPTRETQYF
-	TRBV6-6	-	TRBJ2-7	TGTGCCAGCAGTTACGGGGGCGGCCTTTACGAGCAGTACTTC	CASSYGGGLYEQYF
TRBD2	TRBV24-1	-	TRBJ2-1	TGTGCCACCAGTGATCCCGGGGGGGTAGCGGGAGATGAGCAGTTCTTC	CATSDPGGVAGDEQFF
-	TRBV5-1	-	TRBJ2-5	TGCGCCAGCAGCCAAGACAGGACTAGGGAGACCCAGTACTTC	CASSQDRTRETQYF
-	TRBV20-1	-	TRBJ2-4	TGCAGTGCTAGTTCGCAGGGTAACATTCAGTACTTC	CSASSQGNIQYF
-	TRBV25-1	-	TRBJ2-1	TGTGCCAGCAGTGTGGGACTGAGAGGCAATGAGCAGTTCTTC	CASSVGLRGNEQFF
TRBD2	TRBV5-1	-	TRBJ2-3	TGCGCCAGCAGCCCCGGGACTAGCGGGAGGAGCACAGATACGCAGTATTTT	CASSPGTSGRSTDTQYF
TRBD1	TRBV28	-	TRBJ1-1	TGTGCCAGCAGTGCCTCAACAGGGGTGGGCACTGAAGCTTTCTTT	CASSASTGVGTEAFF
-	TRBV18	-	TRBJ1-2	TGTGCCAGCTCACCCCAGGGGAACTATGGCTACACCTTC	CASSPQGNYGYTF
-	TRBV28	-	TRBJ1-2	TGTGCCAGCAGAGGGGACTATGTGGGCTACACCTTC	CASRGDYVGYTF
TRBD1	TRBV5-4	once	TRBJ1-3	TGTGCCAGCAGCAGGCCCGACAGGGGGCCGGGAAACACCATATATTTT	CASSRPDRGPGNTIYF
-	TRBV6-5	-	TRBJ1-1	TGTGCCAGCGGGCGGGACACTGAAGCTTTCTTT	CASGRDTEAFF
TRBD2	TRBV15	once	TRBJ2-5	TGTGCCACCAGCACCGCGGGGGGGCGAGAGACCCAGTACTTC	CATSTAGGRETQYF